This entry concerns a single T cell receptor beta chain. The target antigen is unknown. V lost 6 bases to trimming and J lost 5 bases, with 7 bases between them. Germline CDR1 and CDR2: MNHEY and SVGAGI. The CDR3 is 12 amino acids. These data belong to a study of OX40 agonist ivuxolimab in advanced cancers. This table comes from immunoSEQ multiplex PCR, and its TCRdb copy is limited to in-frame clones, with some not included. Of around 60,000 clones listed, around 93% were seen once; the top ten hold roughly 2%. Regarding the study as a whole: Both blood CD4+ and CD8+ T cells showed clonal growth by week 6 at 0.1 to 3.0 mg/kg.

This chain uses TRBV6-5 with TRBJ2-2; D remains unclear. The sample consisted of CD4+ or CD8+ T cells sorted from blood, taken in a trial of the OX40 agonist ivuxolimab. This clonotype originated in an adult with an advanced solid tumor such as melanoma, head and neck, liver or kidney cancer. The CDR3 is CASSSSTGELFF. The CDR3, as DNA: TGTGCCAGCAGCAGTAGTACCGGGGAGCTGTTTTTT.